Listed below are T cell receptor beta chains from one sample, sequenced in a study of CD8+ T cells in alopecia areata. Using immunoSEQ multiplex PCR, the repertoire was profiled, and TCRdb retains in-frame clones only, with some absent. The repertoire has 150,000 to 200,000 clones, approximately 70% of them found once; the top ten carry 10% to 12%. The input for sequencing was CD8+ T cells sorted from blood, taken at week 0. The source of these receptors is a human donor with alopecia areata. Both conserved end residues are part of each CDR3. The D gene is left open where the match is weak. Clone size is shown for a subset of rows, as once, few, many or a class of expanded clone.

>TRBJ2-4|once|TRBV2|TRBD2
CASSEAGLEKTQYF
TGTGCCAGCAGTGAAGCGGGACTAGAAAAGACTCAGTACTTC
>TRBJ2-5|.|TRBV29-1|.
CSVESETQYF
TGCAGCGTTGAATCAGAGACCCAGTACTTC
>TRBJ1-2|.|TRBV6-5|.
CASSYVKGDYGYTF
TGTGCCAGCAGTTACGTTAAGGGTGACTATGGCTACACCTTC
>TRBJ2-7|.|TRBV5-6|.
CASSPGSYEQYF
TGTGCCAGCAGCCCAGGGTCATACGAGCAGTACTTC
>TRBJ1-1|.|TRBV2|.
CATYPDSGDSAEAFF
TGTGCCACCTACCCGGACAGTGGGGATTCGGCTGAAGCTTTCTTT
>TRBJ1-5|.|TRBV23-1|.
CASSQSKGTYGNRRDNQPQHF
TGCGCCAGCAGTCAATCGAAGGGTACCTATGGCAACAGAAGGGACAATCAGCCCCAGCATTTT
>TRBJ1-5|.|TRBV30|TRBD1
CAWTPGQGVQPQHF
TGTGCCTGGACCCCGGGACAGGGGGTCCAGCCCCAGCATTTT
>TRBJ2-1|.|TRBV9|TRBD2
CASSARGGGAAYNEQFF
TGTGCCAGCAGCGCCCGGGGCGGGGGGGCCGCATACAATGAGCAGTTCTTC
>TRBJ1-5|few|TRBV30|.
CAWSVGTVYSNQPQHF
TGTGCCTGGAGTGTAGGTACGGTCTATAGCAATCAGCCCCAGCATTTT
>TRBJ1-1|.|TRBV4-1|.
CASSQFLGASEAFF
TGCGCCAGCAGCCAATTTTTGGGGGCTAGTGAAGCTTTCTTT
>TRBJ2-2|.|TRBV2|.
CASSVGFKSAGELFF
TGTGCCAGCAGTGTTGGGTTTAAGTCTGCCGGGGAGCTGTTTTTT
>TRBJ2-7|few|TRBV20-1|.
CSAKGYEQYF
TGCAGTGCTAAGGGCTACGAGCAGTACTTC
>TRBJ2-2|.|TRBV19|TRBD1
CASSLGQESGELFF
TGTGCCAGTAGCCTAGGACAGGAATCCGGGGAGCTGTTTTTT
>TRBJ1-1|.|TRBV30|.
CAWRYGTEAFF
TGTGCCTGGAGGTATGGCACTGAAGCTTTCTTT
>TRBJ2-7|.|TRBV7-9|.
CASSPPLASSYEQYF
TGTGCCAGCAGCCCCCCTCTCGCGAGCTCCTACGAGCAGTACTTC
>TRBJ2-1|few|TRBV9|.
CASSILGQSSYNEQFF
TGTGCCAGCAGCATCCTCGGTCAGTCCTCCTACAATGAGCAGTTCTTC
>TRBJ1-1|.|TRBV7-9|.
CASSLDRIRGAFF
TGTGCCAGCAGCTTAGACAGGATAAGGGGAGCTTTCTTT
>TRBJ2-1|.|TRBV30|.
CASPDARDEQFF
TGTGCCTCCCCGGACGCTCGGGATGAGCAGTTCTTC
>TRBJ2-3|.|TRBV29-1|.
CSAQSGHSRDTQYF
TGCAGCGCTCAATCGGGACATAGTCGAGATACGCAGTATTTT
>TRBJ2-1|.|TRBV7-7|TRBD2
CASSLGGTSGGGEQFF
TGTGCCAGCAGCTTAGGAGGGACTAGCGGGGGGGGTGAGCAGTTCTTC
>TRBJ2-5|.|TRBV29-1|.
CSVEDRGQLQETQYF
TGCAGCGTTGAAGATCGAGGACAGCTACAAGAGACCCAGTACTTC
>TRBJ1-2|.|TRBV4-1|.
CASSQEGPDGYTF
TGCGCCAGCAGCCAAGAAGGACCCGATGGCTACACCTTC
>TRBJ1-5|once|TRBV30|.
CAWSVDSNQPQHF
TGTGCCTGGAGTGTAGATAGCAATCAGCCCCAGCATTTT
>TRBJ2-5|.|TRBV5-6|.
CASSSYRETQYF
TGTGCCAGCAGCTCTTACAGGGAGACCCAGTACTTC
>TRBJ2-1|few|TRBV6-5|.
CASSYGGAVFNEQFF
TGTGCCAGCAGTTACGGGGGGGCCGTGTTCAATGAGCAGTTCTTC
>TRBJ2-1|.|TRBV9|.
CASSAREQFF
TGTGCCAGCAGCGCCAGGGAGCAGTTCTTC
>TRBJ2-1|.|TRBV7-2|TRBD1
CASSPGTAQQFF
TGTGCCAGCAGCCCTGGGACAGCACAGCAGTTCTTC
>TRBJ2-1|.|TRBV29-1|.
CSVDWYNEQFF
TGCAGCGTTGACTGGTACAATGAGCAGTTCTTC
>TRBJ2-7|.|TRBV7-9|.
CASSPDNYEQYF
TGTGCCAGCAGCCCAGACAACTACGAGCAGTACTTC
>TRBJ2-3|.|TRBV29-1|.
CSVEFLASTDTQYF
TGCAGCGTTGAGTTCCTAGCGAGCACAGATACGCAGTATTTT
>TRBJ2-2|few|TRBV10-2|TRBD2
CASISLELAGNTGELFF
TGCGCCAGCATATCCTTAGAACTAGCGGGGAACACCGGGGAGCTGTTTTTT
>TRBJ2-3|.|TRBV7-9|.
CASSSDQNTQYF
TGTGCCAGCAGCTCGGACCAGAATACGCAGTATTTT
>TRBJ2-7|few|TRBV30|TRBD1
CAWRSRGGGEQYF
TGTGCCTGGCGATCGAGAGGGGGCGGCGAGCAGTACTTC
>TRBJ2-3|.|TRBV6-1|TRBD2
CASSGAGTSVSTDTQYF
TGTGCCAGCAGTGGGGCCGGGACTAGCGTTAGTACAGATACGCAGTATTTT
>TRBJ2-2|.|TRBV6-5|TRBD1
CASSITGVTGELFF
TGTGCCAGCAGTATAACAGGGGTCACCGGGGAGCTGTTTTTT
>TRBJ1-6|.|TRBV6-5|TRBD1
CATQGQGSSPLHF
TGTGCCACACAAGGACAGGGGAGTTCACCCCTCCACTTT
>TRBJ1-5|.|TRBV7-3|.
CASSLGDWWAGENQPQHF
TGTGCCAGCAGCTTAGGAGATTGGTGGGCAGGCGAAAATCAGCCCCAGCATTTT
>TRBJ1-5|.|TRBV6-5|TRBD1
CATQGQGNQPQHF
TGTGCCACCCAGGGACAGGGGAATCAGCCCCAGCATTTT
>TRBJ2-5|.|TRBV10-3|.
CAISEAAGRETQYF
TGTGCCATCAGTGAAGCGGCAGGGCGAGAGACCCAGTACTTC
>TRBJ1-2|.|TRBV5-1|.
CASRGRDGRYGYTF
TGCGCCAGCAGGGGCCGGGACGGACGCTATGGCTACACCTTC
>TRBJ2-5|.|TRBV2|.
CASSRWRQETQYF
TGTGCCAGCAGCCGGTGGCGGCAAGAGACCCAGTACTTC
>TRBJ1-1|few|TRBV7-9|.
CASSLYPEAFF
TGTGCCAGCAGCTTATATCCTGAAGCTTTCTTT
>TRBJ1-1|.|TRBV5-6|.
CASSLGREPEAFF
TGTGCCAGCAGCTTGGGCAGGGAACCTGAAGCTTTCTTT
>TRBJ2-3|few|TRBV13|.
CASSSRDKNTDTQYF
TGTGCCAGCAGCTCCCGGGACAAGAACACAGATACGCAGTATTTT
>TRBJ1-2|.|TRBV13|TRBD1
CASSRQGVEAGYTF
TGTGCCAGCAGCCGACAGGGGGTCGAAGCTGGCTACACCTTC
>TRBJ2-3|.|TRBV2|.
CASTEIQSTDTQYF
TGTGCCAGCACCGAGATACAGAGCACAGATACGCAGTATTTT
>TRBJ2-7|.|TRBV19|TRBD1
CASSIDRAPPYEQYF
TGTGCCAGTAGTATCGACAGGGCTCCCCCCTACGAGCAGTACTTC
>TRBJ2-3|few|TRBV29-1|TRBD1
CSVEADREQYF
TGCAGCGTTGAAGCCGACAGGGAGCAGTATTTT
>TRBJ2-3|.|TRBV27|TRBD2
CASSLGGGRTDTQYF
TGTGCCAGCAGTTTGGGCGGGGGACGCACAGATACGCAGTATTTT
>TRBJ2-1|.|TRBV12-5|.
CASGASHGYNEQFF
TGTGCTAGTGGTGCCAGTCACGGGTACAATGAGCAGTTCTTC